The 30 T cell receptor beta chains presented below share a single source sample, sequenced in a study of glioma-infiltrating T cells after dendritic cell vaccination. The table came from immunoSEQ multiplex PCR; TCRdb's copy has only in-frame clones and leaves some out. The sample carries 60,000 or so clones, more than 75% recorded once. Indicated time point: after dendritic cell vaccination, including at tumor progression/relapse. The sequenced sample was blood, obtained after dendritic cell vaccination. Source of these receptors: a human donor with glioblastoma.

The chain is built from TRBV7-2 and TRBJ2-2, with D unclear. Germline V gene data show CDR1 as SGHTA and CDR2 as FQGNSA. Trimming pared 5 bases from V and 2 bases from J, leaving 9 bases between. The CDR3 extends over 14 amino acids. The DNA of the CDR3 is TGTGCCAGCAGCGTACAGAGAAACACCGGGGAGCTGTTTTTT. Translation: CASSVQRNTGELFF.

The chain combines TRBV10-1 with TRBJ2-1; the match to TRBD2 covers 12 bases. CDR1 is WNHNN and CDR2 is SYGVQD in the germline V gene (reference sequence). The CDR3 runs to 19 residues. The ends lost 3 bases at V and 7 bases at J; junction bases unmatched: 16. The CDR3 bases are TGCGCCAGCAGTGATTCTAGCGGGAGGGCCTTAAAAATTAGTAATGAGCAGTTCTTC. This sequence encodes CASSDSSGRALKISNEQFF.

CDR3 region: CASSFHRIRDLPSSGNTIYF. CDR3 coding DNA: TGTGCCAGCAGCTTCCACAGAATCCGAGATCTACCGTCCTCTGGAAACACCATATATTTT. The chain combines TRBV5-5 with TRBJ1-3, with D uncertain. CDR3 size: 20 residues. V was trimmed by 2 bases and J by 0 bases, leaving 24 bases between them. Germline lookup yields CDR1 SGHKS and CDR2 YYEKEE (reference sequence). The full variable domain, with the rest looked up from reference TRBV5-5 and TRBJ1-3, is DAGVTQSPTHLIKTRGQQVTLRCSPISGHKSVSWYQQVLGQGPQFIFQYYEKEERGRGNFPDRFSARQFPNYSSELNVNALLLGDSALYLCASSFHRIRDLPSSGNTIYFGEGSWLTVV.

The chain couples TRBV5-6 to TRBJ1-5; D gene ambiguous. The CDR3 is 15 residues long. Germline V gene data show CDR1 as SGHDT and CDR2 as YYEEEE. V lost 2 bases to trimming and J lost 0 bases, with 9 bases between them. The CDR3, as DNA: TGTGCCAGCAGCTTTCAGGTCCGTAGCAATCAGCCCCAGCATTTT. Its protein product is CASSFQVRSNQPQHF.

This clone was detected only once. The V call is TRBV9, the J call TRBJ1-2; possible D gene TRBD1, 6 bases. In germline, CDR1 is SGDLS, CDR2 YYNGEE. CDR3 size: 15 residues. The germline V and J ends were trimmed by 4 bases and 1 base, with 14 bases remaining between them. The CDR3 loop is CASSPRDTLNYGYTF. For the CDR3, the DNA is TGTGCCAGCAGCCCTCGGGACACCCTTAACTATGGCTACACCTTC. Combining the CDR3 with reference TRBV9 and TRBJ1-2 gives the whole variable domain DSGVTQTPKHLITATGQRVTLRCSPRSGDLSVYWYQQSLDQGLQFLIQYYNGEERAKGNILERFSAQQFPDLHSELNLSSLELGDSALYFCASSPRDTLNYGYTFGSGTRLTVV.

The sample holds one count of this clone. V gene TRBV5-4 combines with J gene TRBJ2-7; TRBD1 agrees at 8 bases. The CDR3 runs 16 residues. V shed 3 bases and J 3 bases; nucleotides not matched to a gene: 11. Per germline, CDR1 SGHNT and CDR2 YYREEE (reference sequence). The CDR3 DNA sequence: TGTGCCAGCAGCTCGGTAACCGGGACAGGTATCTACGAGCAGTACTTC. Translation: CASSSVTGTGIYEQYF.

V gene TRBV9 combines with J gene TRBJ1-2, with a weak D call TRBD1 (6 bases). Germline V gives CDR1 SGDLS, CDR2 YYNGEE. There are 16 residues in the CDR3. V dropped 3 bases and J dropped 4 bases, with 19 bases sitting between them. The CDR3 here is CASSEEGGGRGYGYTF. The CDR3 nucleotides read TGTGCCAGCAGCGAGGAGGGGGGGGGCAGGGGCTATGGCTACACCTTC.

The gene calls are TRBV7-9 and TRBJ1-1; 8 nucleotides agree with TRBD1. V was clipped by 5 bases and J by 3 bases; unmatched bases: 8. Germline V gene data show CDR1 as SEHNR and CDR2 as FQNEAQ (reference sequence). This CDR3 comprises 15 residues. CDR3 region: CASSGLTGGDTEAFF. The CDR3 DNA sequence: TGTGCCAGCAGCGGATTAACAGGGGGGGACACTGAAGCTTTCTTT.

The chain is built from TRBV7-9 and TRBJ2-7, with a possible D match to TRBD2 (6 bases). CDR1 is SEHNR, CDR2 FQNEAQ, per germline (reference sequence). The CDR3 has 14 amino acids. Deletions cut 2 bases from V and 2 bases from J, with 10 bases between. CDR3 residues: CASSLPRETYEQYF. CDR3 in DNA: TGTGCCAGCAGCTTACCGCGGGAAACCTACGAGCAGTACTTC.

This rearrangement joins TRBV4-2 to TRBJ1-6; TRBD1 aligns across 8 bases. The germline CDR1 and CDR2 sequences are LGHNA and YNFKEQ. The CDR3 spans 16 residues. The trim removed 0 bases at V and 6 bases at J, leaving 4 bases unmatched. The CDR3 nucleotides are TGTGCCAGCAGCCAAGACCAGGGGGCCGTTAATTCACCCCTCCACTTT. Amino acids: CASSQDQGAVNSPLHF.

The rearrangement joins TRBV18 to TRBJ2-7; 10 positions match TRBD1. With V trimmed by 5 bases and J by 4 bases, 5 bases remained unmatched. The CDR3 runs to 14 residues. From germline, CDR1 is KGHSH and CDR2 LQKENI. CDR3: CASSGTGVVYEQYF. The CDR3 DNA sequence: TGTGCCAGCTCAGGGACAGGGGTAGTGTACGAGCAGTACTTC.

The chain has TRBV7-2 and TRBJ1-1, with a possible D match to TRBD1 (5 bases). The CDR3 spans 16 residues. The V and J ends lost 4 bases and 0 bases respectively, with 15 bases between them. Germline CDR1 reads SGHTA; CDR2 reads FQGNSA. CDR3 sequence: CASSSSGGGVNTEAFF. For the CDR3, the DNA is TGTGCCAGCAGCTCCTCGGGCGGGGGGGTGAACACTGAAGCTTTCTTT.

The genes are TRBV30 and TRBJ2-4; the D gene is possibly TRBD1 (6 bases). Per germline, CDR1 GTSNPN and CDR2 SVGIG (reference sequence). Trimming removed 5 bases from V and 6 bases from J, with 17 bases in between. The CDR3 is made up of 14 amino acids. In nucleotides, the CDR3 is TGTGCCTGGGGGGAACAGGGAAGGGGAAACATTCAGTACTTC. Residues: CAWGEQGRGNIQYF.

This clone was seen just once. The chain has TRBV27 and TRBJ1-5; TRBD1 matches at 10 bases. Germline-derived CDR1 and CDR2 are MNHEY and SMNVEV (reference sequence). The trim removed 6 bases at V and 1 base at J, leaving 9 bases unmatched. The CDR3 sequence is 17 residues long. CDR3 DNA: TGTGCCAGCAGCCACGGACAGGGGGGGTGGAGCAATCAGCCCCAGCATTTT. This sequence encodes CASSHGQGGWSNQPQHF.

Concerning this clone: This same CDR3 is encoded by further DNA sequences in the sample. This chain uses TRBV6-5 with TRBJ2-7; the match to TRBD1 covers 10 bases. J lost 2 bases, V lost 3 bases, and 4 bases had no gene match. CDR3 length: 15 amino acids. The germline gives CDR1 MNHEY, CDR2 SVGAGI. CDR3 nucleotide sequence: TGTGCCAGCAGTTATAGGGACAGGGGACCCTACGAGCAGTACTTC. This sequence encodes CASSYRDRGPYEQYF.

The rearrangement uses TRBV7-2 and TRBJ2-3; perhaps TRBD1 as D (5 bases). Germline V gives CDR1 SGHTA, CDR2 FQGNSA. Trimming shortened V by 3 bases and J by 3 bases, and 10 bases separated the two germline ends. The CDR3 covers 14 residues. CDR3 nucleotide sequence: TGTGCCAGCAGCTTGGGGCGGCAAACAGATACGCAGTATTTT. This gives the protein CASSLGRQTDTQYF.

The chain recombines TRBV13 with TRBJ2-3; TRBD2 agrees at 7 bases. The CDR3 length is 15 residues. V gave up 5 bases and J gave up 2 bases; unmatched junction bases: 7. Germline V gives CDR1 PRHDT, CDR2 FYEKMQ (reference sequence). CDR3 protein: CASSHGGSVTDTQYF. DNA of the CDR3: TGTGCCAGCAGCCACGGGGGGTCGGTCACAGATACGCAGTATTTT.

The chain has TRBV7-2 and TRBJ2-5, with TRBD1 as a possible D gene (5 bases). Germline CDR1 is SGHTA and CDR2 is FQGNSA. The CDR3 runs 15 residues. Trimming cost V 5 bases and J 1 base, with 14 bases left between them. The CDR3: CASSPSRQPQETQYF. In DNA form, the CDR3 reads TGTGCCAGCAGCCCCTCTCGACAGCCCCAAGAGACCCAGTACTTC.

This chain connects TRBV19 to TRBJ2-7; maybe TRBD1 (6 bases). V lost 3 bases and J 2 bases, leaving 14 bases between the germline ends. The CDR3 runs to 15 residues. Germline V gene lookup returns CDR1 LNHDA and CDR2 SQIVND (reference sequence). The CDR3 region is CASSIRAGETYEQYF. CDR3 sequence (DNA): TGTGCCAGTAGTATTCGGGCAGGGGAAACCTACGAGCAGTACTTC. Full variable domain (remainder filled in from reference TRBV19 and TRBJ2-7): DGGITQSPKYLFRKEGQNVTLSCEQNLNHDAMYWYRQDPGQGLRLIYYSQIVNDFQKGDIAEGYSVSREKKESFPLTVTSAQKNPTAFYLCASSIRAGETYEQYFGPGTRLTVT.

The genes are TRBV7-3 and TRBJ2-2, with 7 bases lining up with TRBD2. There are 16 residues in the CDR3. Germline V CDR1 and CDR2: SGHTA, FQGTGA. V dropped 2 bases and J dropped 8; count of bases not matched to a gene: 11. Here the CDR3 reads CASSLSPSGIAGELFF. Here the CDR3 DNA reads TGTGCCAGCAGCTTATCCCCCAGCGGGATAGCTGGGGAGCTGTTTTTT.

The chain has TRBV9 and TRBJ2-3, with 12 bases matching TRBD2. Trimming took 0 bases from V and 0 from J; bases not matched to a gene: 5. Germline assignment: CDR1 SGDLS and CDR2 YYNGEE. This CDR3 region has 18 residues. CDR3 nucleotides: TGTGCCAGCAGCGTAGGGCTAGCGGGGGGGCCGAGCACAGATACGCAGTATTTT. This sequence encodes CASSVGLAGGPSTDTQYF. Supplemented by reference TRBV9 and TRBJ2-3, the full variable domain reads DSGVTQTPKHLITATGQRVTLRCSPRSGDLSVYWYQQSLDQGLQFLIQYYNGEERAKGNILERFSAQQFPDLHSELNLSSLELGDSALYFCASSVGLAGGPSTDTQYFGPGTRLTVL.

The chain links TRBV18 to TRBJ1-2; D gene ambiguous. The V and J ends lost 0 bases and 2 bases respectively, with 7 bases between them. Germline values: CDR1 KGHSH, CDR2 LQKENI. The CDR3 has 14 amino acids. This CDR3 is CASSPPSGNYGYTF. For the CDR3, the DNA is TGTGCCAGCTCACCACCATCCGGGAACTATGGCTACACCTTC.

The V and J genes are TRBV4-1 and TRBJ1-2; maybe TRBD1 (5 bases). Trimming left V 0 bases short and J 7 bases short, with 18 bases between. The CDR3 spans 16 residues. Per the germline V gene, CDR1 is MGHRA and CDR2 is YSYEKL. The CDR3: CASSQDGLTQGGGYTF. The DNA of the CDR3 is TGCGCCAGCAGCCAAGATGGGCTCACCCAGGGTGGTGGCTACACCTTC.

The V call is TRBV4-1, the J call TRBJ2-5; 12 bases agree with TRBD2. Losses at the gene ends were 1 base for V and 4 bases for J; bases not matched to a gene: 4. The CDR3 has 16 amino acids. Germline loops: CDR1 MGHRA, CDR2 YSYEKL. The CDR3 spells CASSQASGRALETQYF. CDR3 nucleotides: TGCGCCAGCAGCCAAGCTAGCGGGAGGGCCTTAGAGACCCAGTACTTC.

J is TRBJ2-2 and V is TRBV5-1; 8 bases agree with TRBD1. Germline values: CDR1 SGHRS, CDR2 YFSETQ. CDR3 length: 14 amino acids. With 2 bases clipped from V and 4 bases from J, the junction kept 1 base outside the gene matches. DNA of the CDR3: TGCGCCAGCAGCTTACAGGGGGTCACCGGGGAGCTGTTTTTT. Its translation is CASSLQGVTGELFF. Full variable domain (rest looked up from reference TRBV5-1 and TRBJ2-2): KAGVTQTPRYLIKTRGQQVTLSCSPISGHRSVSWYQQTPGQGLQFLFEYFSETQRNKGNFPGRFSGRQFSNSRSEMNVSTLELGDSALYLCASSLQGVTGELFFGEGSRLTVL.

The V call is TRBV9, the J call TRBJ2-2; tentatively, D is TRBD2 (5 bases). The CDR3 contains 15 residues. Per germline, CDR1 SGDLS and CDR2 YYNGEE. Trimming removed 0 bases at V and 4 bases at J, with 10 bases between. CDR3 bases: TGTGCCAGCAGCGTAGTCGGAGGAGGCACCGGGGAGCTGTTTTTT. It translates to CASSVVGGGTGELFF.

The chain uses TRBV15 and TRBJ1-3; the D gene is possibly TRBD1 (6 bases). CDR1 and CDR2 from the germline V gene are LNHNV and YYDKDF (reference sequence). V lost 0 bases to trimming and J lost 4 bases, with 19 bases between them. This CDR3 contains 18 residues. The DNA of the CDR3 is TGTGCCACCAGCAGAGAGGTGGGGGGGGCACTATGGGGAAACACCATATATTTT. As protein: CATSREVGGALWGNTIYF.

The chain carries TRBV30 and TRBJ2-7, with 7 bases identical to TRBD1. This CDR3 spans 13 amino acids. After removal of 2 bases from V and 7 bases from J, the junction contained 8 bases not matched to a gene. CDR1 and CDR2 (germline): GTSNPN, SVGIG (reference sequence). CDR3 coding DNA: TGTGCCTGGAGTATGAACAGGGGTCGGGAGCAGTACTTC. Its translation is CAWSMNRGREQYF. The full variable domain, with the rest looked up from reference TRBV30 and TRBJ2-7, is SQTIHQWPATLVQPVGSPLSLECTVEGTSNPNLYWYRQAAGRGLQLLFYSVGIGQISSEVPQNLSASRPQDRQFILSSKKLLLSDSGFYLCAWSMNRGREQYFGPGTRLTVT.

This chain connects TRBV29-1 to TRBJ1-1; 7 nucleotides line up with TRBD1. CDR3 length: 13 amino acids. The V segment lost 4 bases and the J segment 3 bases; nucleotides outside the gene matches: 5. In germline, CDR1 is SQVTM, CDR2 ANQGSEA. The CDR3 loop reads CSVVVQGDTEAFF. The CDR3 nucleotides are TGCAGCGTTGTTGTCCAGGGGGACACTGAAGCTTTCTTT.

The gene calls are TRBV7-8 and TRBJ1-4; TRBD1 matches at 9 bases. After removal of 5 bases from V and 5 bases from J, the junction contained 6 bases not matched to a gene. This CDR3 has 15 residues. Germline-derived CDR1 and CDR2 are SGHVS and FQNEAQ. As DNA, the CDR3 is TGTGCCAGCAGCCCGCGGACAGGGGTGAATGAAAAACTGTTTTTT. It codes for CASSPRTGVNEKLFF.